Detailed here is one T cell receptor beta chain. CDR1 and CDR2 (germline): MNHEY, SVGAGI. The CDR3 runs to 14 residues. J was trimmed by 4 bases and V by 5 bases; bases with no gene match: 4. The data originate from a study of blood T cell repertoires in COVID-19. Study background: Material from acute and convalescent COVID-19 was sourced from the United States, Italy and Spain. From T cells, B-cell-depleted T cells, or PBMCs came the material, which was cDNA or gDNA.

In the original workflow: Amplification from reference gene primers served as the basis for estimated nucleated cell counts. The table came from immunoSEQ multiplex PCR; TCRdb's copy has only in-frame clones and leaves some out. V and J calls plus clone size are reproduced from that table; the DNA served to infer D and trimming. The sample holds roughly 250,000 clones, roughly four fifths seen once. This chain joins TRBV6-5 and TRBJ1-2, with TRBD1 matching over 10 bases. This sequence originates from an elderly woman with acute or convalescent COVID-19. The sequenced material came from peripheral blood. CDR3 sequence: CASSTRQGAYGYTF. In DNA, the CDR3 is TGTGCCAGCAGTACCCGACAGGGGGCCTATGGCTACACCTTC.